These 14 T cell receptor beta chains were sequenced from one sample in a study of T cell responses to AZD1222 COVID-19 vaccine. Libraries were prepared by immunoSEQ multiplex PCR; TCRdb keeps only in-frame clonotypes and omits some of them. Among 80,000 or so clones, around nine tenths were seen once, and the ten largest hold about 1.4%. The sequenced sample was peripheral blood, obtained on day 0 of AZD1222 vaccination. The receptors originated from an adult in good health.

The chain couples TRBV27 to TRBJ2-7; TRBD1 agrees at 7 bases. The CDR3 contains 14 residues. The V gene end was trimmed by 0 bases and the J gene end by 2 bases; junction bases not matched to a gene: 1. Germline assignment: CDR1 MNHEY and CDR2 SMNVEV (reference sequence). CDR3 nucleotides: TGTGCCAGCAGTTTATCAGGGGGCCCCTACGAGCAGTACTTC. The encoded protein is CASSLSGGPYEQYF.

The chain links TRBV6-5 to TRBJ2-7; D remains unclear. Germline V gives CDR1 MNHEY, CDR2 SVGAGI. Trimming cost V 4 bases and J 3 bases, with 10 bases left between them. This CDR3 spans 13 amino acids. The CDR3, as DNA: TGTGCCAGCAGTTTCGGACCGAGCTACGAGCAGTACTTC. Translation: CASSFGPSYEQYF.

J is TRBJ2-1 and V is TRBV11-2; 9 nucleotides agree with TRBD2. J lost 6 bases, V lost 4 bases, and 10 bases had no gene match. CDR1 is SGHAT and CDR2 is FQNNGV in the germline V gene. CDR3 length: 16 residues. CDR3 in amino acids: CASSSTTSGRLNEQFF. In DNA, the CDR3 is TGTGCCAGCAGCTCAACAACTAGCGGGCGACTCAATGAGCAGTTCTTC.

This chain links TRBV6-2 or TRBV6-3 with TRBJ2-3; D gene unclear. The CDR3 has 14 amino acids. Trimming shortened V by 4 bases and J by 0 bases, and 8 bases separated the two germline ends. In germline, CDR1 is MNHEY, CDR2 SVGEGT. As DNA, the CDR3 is TGTGCCAGCAGTTTTGGTGTTAGCACAGATACGCAGTATTTT. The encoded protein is CASSFGVSTDTQYF.

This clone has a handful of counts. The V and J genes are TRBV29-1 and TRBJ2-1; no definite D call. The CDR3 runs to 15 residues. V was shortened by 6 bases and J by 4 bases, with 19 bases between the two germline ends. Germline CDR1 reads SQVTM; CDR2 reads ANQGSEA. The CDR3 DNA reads TGCAGCGTGCAAAGTGAAGAAGGGTCATACAATGAGCAGTTCTTC. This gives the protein CSVQSEEGSYNEQFF.

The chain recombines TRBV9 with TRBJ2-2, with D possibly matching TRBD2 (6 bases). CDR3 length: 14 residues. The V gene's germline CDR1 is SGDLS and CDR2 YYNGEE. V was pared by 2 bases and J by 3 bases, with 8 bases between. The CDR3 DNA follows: TGTGCCAGCAGCGTGTCGGGGGACACCGGGGAGCTGTTTTTT. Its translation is CASSVSGDTGELFF.

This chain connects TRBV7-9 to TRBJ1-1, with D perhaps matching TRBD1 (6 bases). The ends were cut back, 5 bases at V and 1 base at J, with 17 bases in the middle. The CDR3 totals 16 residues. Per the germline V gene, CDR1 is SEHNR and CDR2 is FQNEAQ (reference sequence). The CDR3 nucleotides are TGTGCCAGCAGCCCTAAGGGGGAATTGAAGAACACTGAAGCTTTCTTT. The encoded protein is CASSPKGELKNTEAFF.

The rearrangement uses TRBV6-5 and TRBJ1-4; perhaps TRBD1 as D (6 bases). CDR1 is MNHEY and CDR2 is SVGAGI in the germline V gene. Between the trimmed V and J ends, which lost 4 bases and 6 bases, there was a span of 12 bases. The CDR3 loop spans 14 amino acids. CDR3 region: CASSFRGPDEKLFF. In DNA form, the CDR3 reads TGTGCCAGCAGTTTCAGGGGACCGGATGAAAAACTGTTTTTT.

CDR3 nucleotides: TGCAGCGTTGAGGTACGGACTCACAATGAGCAGTTCTTC. Translating it yields CSVEVRTHNEQFF. The chain is built from TRBV29-1 and TRBJ2-1, with a possible D match to TRBD2 (5 bases). The CDR3 spans 13 residues. Germline lookup yields CDR1 SQVTM and CDR2 ANQGSEA. The ends were cut back, 3 bases at V and 5 bases at J, with 11 bases in the middle.

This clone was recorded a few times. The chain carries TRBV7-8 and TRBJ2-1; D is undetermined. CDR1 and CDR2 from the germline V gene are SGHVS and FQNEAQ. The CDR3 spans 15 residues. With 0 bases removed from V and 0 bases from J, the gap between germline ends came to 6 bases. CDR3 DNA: TGTGCCAGCAGCTTAGCAAGGAGCTCCTACAATGAGCAGTTCTTC. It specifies CASSLARSSYNEQFF.

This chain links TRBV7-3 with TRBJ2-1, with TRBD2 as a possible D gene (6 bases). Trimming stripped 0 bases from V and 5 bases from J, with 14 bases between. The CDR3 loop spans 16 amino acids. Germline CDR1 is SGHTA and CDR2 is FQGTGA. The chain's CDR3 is CASSLTGLLPNNEQFF. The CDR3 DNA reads TGTGCCAGCAGCTTAACGGGACTCCTTCCCAACAATGAGCAGTTCTTC.

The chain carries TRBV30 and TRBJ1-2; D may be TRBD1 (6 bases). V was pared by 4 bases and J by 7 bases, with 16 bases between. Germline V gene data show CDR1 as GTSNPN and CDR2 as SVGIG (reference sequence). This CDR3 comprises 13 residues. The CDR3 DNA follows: TGTGCCTGGACTGGGGGGCCTGATCTTGGCTACACCTTC. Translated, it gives CAWTGGPDLGYTF.

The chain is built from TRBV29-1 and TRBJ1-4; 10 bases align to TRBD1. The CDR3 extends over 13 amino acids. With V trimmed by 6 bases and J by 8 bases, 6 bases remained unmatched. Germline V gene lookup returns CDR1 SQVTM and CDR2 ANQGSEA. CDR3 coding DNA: TGCAGCGTGAGGACAGGGGGTGGCGAAAAACTGTTTTTT. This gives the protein CSVRTGGGEKLFF.

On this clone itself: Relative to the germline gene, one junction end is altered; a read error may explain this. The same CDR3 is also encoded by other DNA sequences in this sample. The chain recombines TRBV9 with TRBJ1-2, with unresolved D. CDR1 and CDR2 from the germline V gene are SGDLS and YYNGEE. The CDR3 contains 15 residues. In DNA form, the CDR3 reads TGTGCCAGTAGCGAGGGCGGTGCCCTTAACTATGGCTACACCTTC. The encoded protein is CASSEGGALNYGYTF.